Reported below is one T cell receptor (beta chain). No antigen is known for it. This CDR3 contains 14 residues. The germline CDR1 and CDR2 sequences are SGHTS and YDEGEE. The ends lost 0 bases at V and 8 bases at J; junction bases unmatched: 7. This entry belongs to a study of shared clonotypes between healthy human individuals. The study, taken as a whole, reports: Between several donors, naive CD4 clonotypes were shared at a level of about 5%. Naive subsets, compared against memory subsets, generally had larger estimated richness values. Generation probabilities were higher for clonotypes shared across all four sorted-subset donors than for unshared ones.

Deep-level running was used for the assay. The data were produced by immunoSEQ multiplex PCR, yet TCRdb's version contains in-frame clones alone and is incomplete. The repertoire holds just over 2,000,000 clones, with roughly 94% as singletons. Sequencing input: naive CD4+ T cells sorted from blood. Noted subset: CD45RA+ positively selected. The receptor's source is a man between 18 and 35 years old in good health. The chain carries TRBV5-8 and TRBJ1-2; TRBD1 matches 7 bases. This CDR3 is CASSLGTGLFGYTF. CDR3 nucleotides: TGTGCCAGCAGCTTGGGGACAGGCTTGTTCGGCTACACCTTC.